Listed below are T cell receptor beta chains from one sample, sequenced in a study of cytomegalovirus exposure and HLA in healthy donors. The protocol was immunoSEQ multiplex PCR, while the TCRdb copy is restricted to in-frame clones and leaves out a portion. The table records 75,000 to 95,000 clones, approximately 66% of them present only once. Material: PBMCs. The receptors derive from a man aged 25-45 years in good health and CMV-seronegative. Each CDR3 is given with its conserved first and last residue. The order of the fields is CDR3 DNA, CDR3 protein, D gene, J gene, V gene, clone size. D genes are given only for firm matches. Not all rows give a size; the values are once, few, many and, for expanded clones, a class.

DNA: TGTGCCAGCAGCCTCCGAGGATCGGTAGGTGGTGGTGGAAACACCATATATTTT; CDR3: CASSLRGSVGGGGNTIYF; D: NA; J: TRBJ1-3; V: TRBV9; size: few
DNA: TGTGCCAGCAGCGTAGCGGGGAACACCGGGGAGCTGTTTTTT; CDR3: CASSVAGNTGELFF; D: NA; J: TRBJ2-2; V: TRBV9; size: few
DNA: TGTGCCAGCACCCTGAACAGGGGGAACTACAATGAGCAGTTCTTC; CDR3: CASTLNRGNYNEQFF; D: TRBD1; J: TRBJ2-1; V: TRBV2; size: NA
DNA: TGTGCCAGCAGTTACGACAGGGGTGACGTCTATGGCTACACCTTC; CDR3: CASSYDRGDVYGYTF; D: TRBD1; J: TRBJ1-2; V: TRBV6-6; size: NA
DNA: TGTGCCGGCAGTCGCGGACAAACAAGCTCCTACAATGAGCAGTTCTTC; CDR3: CAGSRGQTSSYNEQFF; D: NA; J: TRBJ2-1; V: TRBV2; size: NA
DNA: TGTGCCAGCAGCTTCAGGGGCCAAGAGACCCAGTACTTC; CDR3: CASSFRGQETQYF; D: NA; J: TRBJ2-5; V: TRBV7-9; size: NA
DNA: TGTTCCAGCAGCTTCCGGGAGACTTTTACAGATACGCAGTATTTT; CDR3: CSSSFRETFTDTQYF; D: NA; J: TRBJ2-3; V: TRBV7-9; size: NA
DNA: TGCGCCAGCAGCTCCCTAGGACTAGTCCCCCAGGAGACCCAGTACTTC; CDR3: CASSSLGLVPQETQYF; D: TRBD2; J: TRBJ2-5; V: TRBV5-1; size: NA
DNA: TGTGCCAGCAGTTCTTGGGGCTCGCAGGCTTTCTTT; CDR3: CASSSWGSQAFF; D: NA; J: TRBJ1-1; V: TRBV28; size: NA
DNA: TGTGCCAGCAGATCCGGGACTAGCGGGAGGGCCCAGCGCGAGCAGTACTTC; CDR3: CASRSGTSGRAQREQYF; D: TRBD2; J: TRBJ2-7; V: TRBV5-4; size: few
DNA: TGTGCCAGCAGCCAAGATCAACTACGCGAGCAGTACTTC; CDR3: CASSQDQLREQYF; D: NA; J: TRBJ2-7; V: TRBV4-2; size: NA
DNA: TGTGCCAGCAGCCCCAAGCTAGAGCGGTACTACGAGCAGTACTTC; CDR3: CASSPKLERYYEQYF; D: NA; J: TRBJ2-7; V: TRBV7-2; size: NA
DNA: TGCAGTGCTAGTAACTATGAAGCTTTCTTT; CDR3: CSASNYEAFF; D: NA; J: TRBJ1-1; V: TRBV20-1; size: few
DNA: TGTGCCAGCAGTGAACCGGACAGGGGATCGCTTGTTTTCTTT; CDR3: CASSEPDRGSLVFF; D: TRBD1; J: TRBJ1-1; V: TRBV2; size: NA
DNA: TGTGCTAGTGGTTTGGACCCGGGACAGGGCTCGTTCAATGAGCAGTTCTTC; CDR3: CASGLDPGQGSFNEQFF; D: TRBD1; J: TRBJ2-1; V: TRBV12-5; size: NA
DNA: TGCGCCAGCAGCCTAGCGGGAGGCCCAGATACGCAGTATTTT; CDR3: CASSLAGGPDTQYF; D: TRBD2; J: TRBJ2-3; V: TRBV10-1; size: NA
DNA: TGTGCCAGCAGTATGACAGGGGAGGGCACCGGGGAGCTGTTTTTT; CDR3: CASSMTGEGTGELFF; D: NA; J: TRBJ2-2; V: TRBV27; size: NA
DNA: TGTGCCAGCAACTTACTCCCAGGGGACAAAAACATTCAGTACTTC; CDR3: CASNLLPGDKNIQYF; D: NA; J: TRBJ2-4; V: TRBV7-3; size: NA
DNA: TGTTCCAGCAGCTCCGGACAGGGAGAAGCTTTCTTT; CDR3: CSSSSGQGEAFF; D: TRBD1; J: TRBJ1-1; V: TRBV7-9; size: NA
DNA: TGTGCCAGCAGCTTAGGATCCCGGGAAAAATTCTATGGCTACACCTTC; CDR3: CASSLGSREKFYGYTF; D: NA; J: TRBJ1-2; V: TRBV11-2; size: NA
DNA: TGCGCCAGCAGCTTACAGACAGGGAACTGTGGCTACACCTTC; CDR3: CASSLQTGNCGYTF; D: TRBD1; J: TRBJ1-2; V: TRBV5-1; size: NA
DNA: TGTGCCAGCAGCTTAGGGCTTGAGGTCCACACTGAAGCTTTCTTT; CDR3: CASSLGLEVHTEAFF; D: NA; J: TRBJ1-1; V: TRBV11-2; size: NA
DNA: TGCAGTGCCTCCCCTCTGAATGAGCAGTTCTTC; CDR3: CSASPLNEQFF; D: NA; J: TRBJ2-1; V: TRBV20-1; size: once
DNA: TGTGCCAGCAGTGCCTTTAATCAGCCCCAGCATTTT; CDR3: CASSAFNQPQHF; D: NA; J: TRBJ1-5; V: TRBV6-1; size: NA
DNA: TGTGCCAGCAGCTTTAGAACTAACAGACCTAGCGGGAGGACCAATGAGCAGTTCTTC; CDR3: CASSFRTNRPSGRTNEQFF; D: TRBD2; J: TRBJ2-1; V: TRBV11-1; size: once
DNA: TGCGCCAGCAGCTTTGGGACTAGCGGGAGAAAAGATGATGAGCAGTTCTTC; CDR3: CASSFGTSGRKDDEQFF; D: TRBD2; J: TRBJ2-1; V: TRBV5-1; size: once
DNA: TGTGCCAGCAGCTTGTCCAGCAGCGGGTCGGCCGGGGAGCTGTTTTTT; CDR3: CASSLSSSGSAGELFF; D: NA; J: TRBJ2-2; V: TRBV5-5; size: NA
DNA: TGTGCCAGCAGCACGGCCAGGCTAGCGACAGAGACCCAGTACTTC; CDR3: CASSTARLATETQYF; D: NA; J: TRBJ2-5; V: TRBV27; size: NA
DNA: TGTGCCGGGGGAGAACAGGGAATTGGTGGCTACACCTTC; CDR3: CAGGEQGIGGYTF; D: NA; J: TRBJ1-2; V: TRBV7-8; size: NA
DNA: TGCGCCAGCAGCGTCCGGGACAGGTCCTACGAGCAGTACTTC; CDR3: CASSVRDRSYEQYF; D: TRBD1; J: TRBJ2-7; V: TRBV5-1; size: once
DNA: TGTGCCAGCCAAGTAGCCGCCGTGGATACGCAGTATTTT; CDR3: CASQVAAVDTQYF; D: NA; J: TRBJ2-3; V: TRBV6-1; size: few
DNA: TGTGCCAGCAGCCAGGACGACGCAGCGGCCAGCTCCTACAATGAGCAGTTCTTC; CDR3: CASSQDDAAASSYNEQFF; D: NA; J: TRBJ2-1; V: TRBV4-2; size: NA
DNA: TGTGCCAGCAGTCAAGGGGGAGGCCGCTCCTACGAGCAGTACTTC; CDR3: CASSQGGGRSYEQYF; D: NA; J: TRBJ2-7; V: TRBV6-1; size: NA
DNA: TGTGCCAGCAGCTTAGTGGGGACAGGGGTGGGACAGCCCCAGCATTTT; CDR3: CASSLVGTGVGQPQHF; D: TRBD1; J: TRBJ1-5; V: TRBV7-6; size: NA
DNA: TGTGCCACTGCGTTAATGGAGCTACAGTTCTTC; CDR3: CATALMELQFF; D: NA; J: TRBJ2-1; V: TRBV19; size: NA